One sample yielded the 13 T cell receptor beta chains listed below, sequenced in a study of T cell responses to AZD1222 COVID-19 vaccine. Sequencing used immunoSEQ multiplex PCR; TCRdb keeps in-frame clones, though not all of them. Among 70,000 to 95,000 clones listed, roughly 90% were seen once. The sample was peripheral blood, taken 28 days after the second AZD1222 dose. All receptors come from an adult who received the AZD1222 COVID-19 vaccine.

The gene calls are TRBV19 and TRBJ2-2; D not certain. This CDR3 comprises 12 residues. V shed 5 bases and J shed 9 bases, with 10 bases lying between them. CDR1 LNHDA and CDR2 SQIVND come from the germline V gene (reference sequence). This CDR3 reads CASSFGFRELFF. The CDR3 DNA is TGTGCCAGTAGTTTTGGGTTCCGGGAGCTGTTTTTT. Full variable domain (remainder filled in from reference TRBV19 and TRBJ2-2): DGGITQSPKYLFRKEGQNVTLSCEQNLNHDAMYWYRQDPGQGLRLIYYSQIVNDFQKGDIAEGYSVSREKKESFPLTVTSAQKNPTAFYLCASSFGFRELFFGEGSRLTVL.

The rearrangement uses TRBV5-1 and TRBJ1-4; 8 bases match TRBD1. CDR3 length: 19 amino acids. Germline-derived CDR1 and CDR2 are SGHRS and YFSETQ. V shed 4 bases, J shed 1 base, and the junction held 15 bases outside the gene matches. CDR3 nucleotides: TGCGCCAGCAGCCCGACCGGACAGGGAGGGGGAAAAACTAATGAAAAACTGTTTTTT. Its translation is CASSPTGQGGGKTNEKLFF.

The V and J genes are TRBV5-4 and TRBJ1-2; TRBD1 agrees at 7 bases. The CDR3 covers 13 residues. V was pared by 3 bases and J by 3 bases, with 2 bases of the junction left unmatched. Germline CDR1 is SGHNT and CDR2 is YYREEE (reference sequence). As DNA, the CDR3 is TGTGCCAGCAGCTCCAGGGGGGACTATGGCTACACCTTC. It is translated as CASSSRGDYGYTF.

To note about this clone: This sample also contains other DNA sequences that code for the same CDR3. This sequence joins TRBV7-9 and TRBJ1-2; D is perhaps TRBD1 (5 bases). This CDR3 is built from 12 residues. Trimming removed 3 bases from V and 5 bases from J, with 7 bases in between. The germline gives CDR1 SEHNR, CDR2 FQNEAQ (reference sequence). The CDR3 sequence: CASSFREYGYTF. The DNA for the CDR3 is TGTGCCAGCAGCTTCAGGGAGTATGGCTACACCTTC.

The V call is TRBV7-9, the J call TRBJ2-1, with TRBD2 identical over 8 bases. This CDR3 contains 16 residues. The V gene's germline CDR1 is SEHNR and CDR2 FQNEAQ (reference sequence). After removal of 1 base from V and 4 bases from J, the junction contained 6 bases not matched to a gene. CDR3 nucleotide sequence: TGTGCCAGCAGCTTAGATCCGGGGGGGAATTACAATGAGCAGTTCTTC. It translates to CASSLDPGGNYNEQFF. The full variable domain, in which reference TRBV7-9 and TRBJ2-1 provide the parts outside the CDR3, is DTGVSQNPRHKITKRGQNVTFRCDPISEHNRLYWYRQTLGQGPEFLTYFQNEAQLEKSRLLSDRFSAERPKGSFSTLEIQRTEQGDSAMYLCASSLDPGGNYNEQFFGPGTRLTVL.

This chain links TRBV3-1 (or the pseudogene TRBV3-2) with TRBJ1-4; TRBD1 is a possible D gene (6 bases). The germline gives CDR1 LGHDT, CDR2 YNNKEL (reference sequence). This CDR3 has 13 residues. V lost 2 bases and J lost 8, with 9 bases in between. The CDR3 sequence: CASSQIRGEKLFF. The CDR3 DNA sequence: TGTGCCAGCAGCCAAATAAGGGGGGAAAAACTGTTTTTT.

The chain uses TRBV6-5 and TRBJ2-7, with D perhaps being TRBD1 or TRBD2 (5 bases each). This CDR3 comprises 14 residues. Trimming stripped 6 bases from V and 1 base from J, with 13 bases between. CDR1 MNHEY and CDR2 SVGAGI come from the germline V gene. CDR3 residues: CASSIPGPSYEQYF. The CDR3 DNA is TGTGCCAGCAGCATCCCGGGACCGTCCTACGAGCAGTACTTC.

The chain couples TRBV3-1 (or the pseudogene TRBV3-2) to TRBJ1-2, with 8 bases matching TRBD1. The CDR3 has 16 residues. Germline V gene lookup returns CDR1 LGHDT and CDR2 YNNKEL (reference sequence). With 3 bases clipped from V and 7 bases from J, the junction kept 13 bases outside the gene matches. CDR3 sequence reads: CASSHRDRYPGSGYTF. The CDR3 DNA is TGTGCCAGCAGCCACCGGGACAGGTACCCGGGAAGTGGCTACACCTTC.

The chain employs TRBV6-5 and TRBJ1-4; 8 bases are a match to TRBD1. Germline CDR1 is MNHEY and CDR2 is SVGAGI. The V and J ends lost 2 bases and 6 bases, in that order; junction bases with no gene match: 2. The CDR3 spans 14 residues. CDR3 DNA sequence: TGTGCCAGCAGTTACAGACAGGGGTATGAAAAACTGTTTTTT. Translated, it gives CASSYRQGYEKLFF.

This chain connects TRBV30 to TRBJ2-1, with 9 positions matching TRBD2. CDR1 GTSNPN and CDR2 SVGIG come from the germline V gene (reference sequence). The CDR3 loop spans 13 amino acids. Losses at the gene ends were 3 bases for V and 7 bases for J; bases not matched to a gene: 4. This chain's CDR3 is CAWRGLAGNEQFF. CDR3 in DNA: TGTGCCTGGAGGGGTCTAGCGGGGAATGAGCAGTTCTTC.

CDR3 protein: CASSLGGSEKLFF. CDR3 in DNA: TGTGCCAGCAGCTTAGGCGGGAGCGAAAAACTGTTTTTT. The gene calls are TRBV7-9 and TRBJ1-4; D not certain. V was pared by 1 base and J by 8 bases, with 8 bases between. Germline CDR1 SEHNR, CDR2 FQNEAQ (reference sequence). CDR3 size: 13 residues.

The chain recombines TRBV30 with TRBJ1-4; 10 nucleotides match TRBD1. In germline, CDR1 is GTSNPN, CDR2 SVGIG (reference sequence). This CDR3 spans 15 amino acids. V gave up 1 base and J gave up 10 bases; unmatched junction bases: 9. The CDR3 DNA is TGTGCCTGGAGTGGAACCGGGACAGGGGCTGGAAAACTGTTTTTT. This gives the protein CAWSGTGTGAGKLFF.

The chain links TRBV21-1 to TRBJ1-4. TRBV21-1 is termed a pseudogene. The CDR3 has 16 residues. CDR3 protein: CASSPEGRVGFEKLFF. For the CDR3, the DNA is TGTGCCAGCAGCCCCGAGGGAAGGGTTGGTTTTGAAAAACTGTTTTTT.